The rows below give T cell receptor beta chains drawn from one sample of a study of cytomegalovirus exposure and HLA in healthy donors. Produced via immunoSEQ multiplex PCR; TCRdb's table is partial and in-frame only. The data show some 130,000 clones, around 86% seen once. The sample was PBMCs. These receptors originate from a man between 18 and 35 years old in good health and CMV-seronegative. The CDR3 runs from the conserved cysteine through the conserved F or W. The order of the fields is D gene, J gene, V gene, clone size, CDR3 protein, CDR3 DNA. A D gene is named only where the DNA matches it firmly. Only part of the rows carry a size: once, few, many, or a class if the clone is expanded.

>TRBD1|TRBJ1-2|TRBV27|.
CASSLGQGASGYTF
TGTGCCAGCAGTTTGGGGCAGGGGGCTTCTGGCTACACCTTC
>.|TRBJ1-1|TRBV4-1|few
CASSPRLRERTEAFF
TGCGCCAGCAGTCCAAGGCTCAGGGAAAGGACTGAAGCTTTCTTT
>TRBD2|TRBJ2-7|TRBV4-1|.
CASSQVSGGAVSYEQYF
TGCGCCAGCAGCCAAGTTAGCGGGGGGGCCGTCTCCTACGAGCAGTACTTC
>TRBD1|TRBJ2-7|TRBV30|.
CAWGGQNYEQYF
TGTGCCTGGGGGGGACAGAACTACGAGCAGTACTTC
>TRBD1|TRBJ1-1|TRBV6-6|.
CASSQQGGTEAFF
TGTGCCAGCAGCCAACAGGGGGGCACTGAAGCTTTCTTT
>.|TRBJ2-2|TRBV14|few
CASSQGQGYTGELFF
TGTGCCAGCAGCCAGGGGCAGGGGTACACCGGGGAGCTGTTTTTT
>TRBD1|TRBJ1-4|TRBV5-6|.
CASKGTGGDEKLFF
TGTGCCAGCAAGGGGACAGGGGGGGATGAAAAACTGTTTTTT
>TRBD1|TRBJ1-2|TRBV13|few
CASSLHPGQGANGYTF
TGTGCCAGCAGCCTCCATCCGGGACAGGGGGCGAATGGCTACACCTTC
>.|TRBJ1-2|TRBV9|.
CASSTDSGIYGYTF
TGTGCCAGCAGCACCGACTCAGGGATCTATGGCTACACCTTC
>TRBD1|TRBJ2-4|TRBV27|.
CASSSGTGELAKNIQYF
TGTGCCAGCAGTTCCGGGACAGGGGAACTAGCCAAAAACATTCAGTACTTC
>TRBD2|TRBJ2-5|TRBV7-3|few
CASSISGAGLQMGETQYF
TGTGCCAGCAGCATCTCCGGGGCGGGACTACAAATGGGGGAGACCCAGTACTTC
>.|TRBJ2-5|TRBV7-8|.
CAAGKLRLPETQYF
TGTGCCGCGGGAAAACTCAGGCTTCCAGAGACCCAGTACTTC
>.|TRBJ2-5|TRBV28|.
CASSSRTPLGETQYF
TGTGCCAGCAGTTCCCGGACACCGCTGGGAGAGACCCAGTACTTC
>TRBD1|TRBJ1-6|TRBV4-2|.
CASSQESRDRGNSPLHF
TGTGCCAGCAGCCAAGAATCCCGGGACAGGGGTAATTCACCCCTCCACTTT
>.|TRBJ1-6|TRBV19|.
CASSYIQGIYNSPLHF
TGTGCCAGTAGCTACATACAGGGAATCTATAATTCACCCCTCCACTTT
>TRBD1|TRBJ2-5|TRBV6-5|.
CASSLQGKAETQYF
TGTGCCAGCAGTCTACAGGGGAAAGCAGAGACCCAGTACTTC
>.|TRBJ1-5|TRBV27|.
CASSLGQDYQPQHF
TGTGCCAGCAGTTTGGGTCAGGACTATCAGCCCCAGCATTTT
>TRBD1|TRBJ2-7|TRBV19|.
CASSFSKRQGRGEQYF
TGTGCCAGTAGTTTTTCCAAAAGACAGGGTAGAGGCGAGCAGTACTTC
>.|TRBJ1-6|TRBV10-3|.
CAISEVGADNSPLHF
TGTGCCATCAGTGAAGTGGGGGCTGACAATTCACCCCTCCACTTT
>TRBD1|TRBJ1-2|TRBV27|.
CASSSDRGNYGYTF
TGTGCCAGCAGTTCAGACAGGGGTAACTATGGCTACACCTTC
>TRBD1|TRBJ1-1|TRBV9|once
CASSARQGMNTEAFF
TGTGCCAGCAGCGCAAGACAGGGGATGAACACTGAAGCTTTCTTT
>.|TRBJ2-5|TRBV19|few
CASSTTGRETQYF
TGTGCCAGTAGTACAACAGGGAGAGAGACCCAGTACTTC
>.|TRBJ1-2|TRBV30|.
CAWSVPSTYTF
TGTGCCTGGAGTGTACCGTCAACATACACCTTC